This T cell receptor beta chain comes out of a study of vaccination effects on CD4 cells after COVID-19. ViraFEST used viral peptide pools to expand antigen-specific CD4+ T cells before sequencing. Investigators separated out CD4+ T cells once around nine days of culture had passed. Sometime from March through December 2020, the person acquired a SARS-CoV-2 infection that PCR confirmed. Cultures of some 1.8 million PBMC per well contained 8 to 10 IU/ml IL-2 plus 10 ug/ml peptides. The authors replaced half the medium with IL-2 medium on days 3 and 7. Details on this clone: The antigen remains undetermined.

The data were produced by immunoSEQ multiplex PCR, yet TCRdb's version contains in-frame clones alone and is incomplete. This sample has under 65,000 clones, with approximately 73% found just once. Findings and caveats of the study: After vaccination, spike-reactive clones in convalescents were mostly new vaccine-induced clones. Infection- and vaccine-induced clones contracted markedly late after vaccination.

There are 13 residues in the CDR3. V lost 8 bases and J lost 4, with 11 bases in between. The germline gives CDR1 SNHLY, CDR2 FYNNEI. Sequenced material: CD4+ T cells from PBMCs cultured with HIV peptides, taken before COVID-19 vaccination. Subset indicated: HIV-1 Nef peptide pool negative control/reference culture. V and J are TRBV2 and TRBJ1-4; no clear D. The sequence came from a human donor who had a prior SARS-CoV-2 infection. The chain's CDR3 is CASSGMGNEKLFF. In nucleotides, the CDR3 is TGTGCCAGCTCGGGGATGGGTAATGAAAAACTGTTTTTT.